This TCR beta chain appears in the sequencing data of a study of beta chain features in type 1 diabetes. The collection from each donor was one heparinised blood draw averaging roughly 0.11 L. The sequenced template was cDNA made from the entire isolated RNA. Using immunoSEQ multiplex PCR, the repertoire was profiled, and TCRdb retains in-frame clones only, with some absent. The table shows around 300,000 clones, with roughly 11% occurring only once. A note on this clone: Its antigen is undetermined.

Broader study findings: These data did not resolve whether HLA type affects TCRB rearrangement. The study found that naive, central memory and Treg TCRB repertoires appeared more similar in patients than in healthy donors.

The ends were cut back, 4 bases at V and 1 base at J, with 5 bases in the middle. Per the germline V gene, CDR1 is MDHEN and CDR2 is SYDVKM. This CDR3 region has 13 residues. The sequenced sample consisted of naive CD4+ T cells from blood. The source of this sequence is a woman aged 25 to 39 in good health. The J gene is TRBJ1-5, the V gene TRBV28; no definite D call. The CDR3 nucleotides read TGTGCCAGCAGTTCCCTCAGCAATCAGCCCCAGCATTTT. Protein sequence: CASSSLSNQPQHF.